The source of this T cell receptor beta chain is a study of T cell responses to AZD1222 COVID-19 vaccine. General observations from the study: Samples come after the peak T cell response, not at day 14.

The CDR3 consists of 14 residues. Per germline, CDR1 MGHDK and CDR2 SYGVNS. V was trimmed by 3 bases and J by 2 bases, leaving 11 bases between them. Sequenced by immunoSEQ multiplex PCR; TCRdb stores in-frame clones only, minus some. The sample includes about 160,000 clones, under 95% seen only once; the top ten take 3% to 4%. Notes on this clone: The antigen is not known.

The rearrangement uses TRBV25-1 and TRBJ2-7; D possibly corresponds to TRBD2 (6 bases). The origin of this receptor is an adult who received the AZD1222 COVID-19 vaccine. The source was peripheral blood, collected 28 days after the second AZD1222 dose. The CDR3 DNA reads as TGTGCCAGCAGTGACGGCGGGGTGACCTACGAGCAGTACTTC. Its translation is CASSDGGVTYEQYF.